This TCR beta chain originates from a study of blood T cell repertoires in COVID-19. Study-wide background: Some COVID-19 samples were acute and others convalescent; all came from the United States, Italy and Spain. PBMCs, B-cell-depleted T cells, or T cells were the source of the cDNA or gDNA that made up the material.

The CDR3 is made up of 15 amino acids. V dropped 0 bases and J dropped 8; count of bases not matched to a gene: 2. Germline CDR1 reads SGHNT; CDR2 reads YYREEE (reference sequence). Original analysis: Scientists estimated how many nucleated cells there were by amplifying reference gene primers. The data were produced by immunoSEQ multiplex PCR, yet TCRdb's version contains in-frame clones alone and is incomplete. Clonal size and the V and J genes are those of that table, whereas D and trimming came from the DNA. This table holds approximately 90,000 clones, about 87% found once. V is TRBV5-4 and J is TRBJ2-1; TRBD2 matches at 13 bases. This TCR came from a man aged 55 to 70 with acute or convalescent COVID-19. Source material: peripheral blood. CDR3 sequence reads: CASSLGLAGGDEQFF. CDR3 coding DNA: TGTGCCAGCAGCTTGGGACTAGCGGGAGGAGATGAGCAGTTCTTC.